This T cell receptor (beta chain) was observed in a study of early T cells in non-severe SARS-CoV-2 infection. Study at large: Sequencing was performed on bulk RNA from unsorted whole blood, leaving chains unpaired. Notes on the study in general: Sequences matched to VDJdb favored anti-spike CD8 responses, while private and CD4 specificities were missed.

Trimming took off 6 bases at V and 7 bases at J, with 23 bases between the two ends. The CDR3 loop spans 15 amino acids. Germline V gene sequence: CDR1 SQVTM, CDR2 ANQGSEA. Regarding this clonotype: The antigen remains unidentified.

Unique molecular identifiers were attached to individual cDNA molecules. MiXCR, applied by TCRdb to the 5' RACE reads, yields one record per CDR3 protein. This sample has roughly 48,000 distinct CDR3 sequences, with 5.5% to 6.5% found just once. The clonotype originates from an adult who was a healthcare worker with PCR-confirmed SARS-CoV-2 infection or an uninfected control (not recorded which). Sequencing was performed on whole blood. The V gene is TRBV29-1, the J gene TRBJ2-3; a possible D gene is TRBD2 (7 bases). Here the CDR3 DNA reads TGCAGCGTGCATGGCGGGGGCGCGATGGGTAATACGCAGTATTTT. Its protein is CSVHGGGAMGNTQYF.